This T cell receptor beta chain was observed in a study of cytomegalovirus exposure and HLA in healthy donors (dated by TCRdb to 2016 to 2017). Describing the broader study: According to a later analysis, the approximately 130 validation repertoires were produced on the same platform as the roughly 700 repertoires of the first cohort. The study aimed to test whether cataloging public T cell receptors could reveal signatures of past pathogen exposure. In addition to the first cohort of hundreds of subjects, a separate validation cohort of 130 or so different subjects was used. High-throughput TCR immunosequencing, statistical association of individual TCRs with disease status, and machine learning were combined to predict cytomegalovirus infection status.

The donors were included in the validation cohort of 130 or so subjects, a group kept apart from the approximately 650-subject first cohort. The investigation overall reported the following: A later analysis had no HLA typing for the validation cohort, so co-occurrence there was scored across all 110 or so repertoires. In the study, 150 to 200 TCR beta chains were listed as associated with cytomegalovirus. A few of the identified cytomegalovirus-associated TCR beta chains were confirmed in vitro to be specific for cytomegalovirus antigens. Subsequent analysis determined that TCRs grouped into clusters in the first cohort also showed a tendency toward co-occurrence across the 120 or so validation repertoires, and approximately 94% of cluster scores exceeded 0. While some public TCRs were present in many individuals, most TCR sequences turned up only very rarely across donors. The authors suggested that the approach could potentially be extended to other disease states and immunological phenotypes. Cytomegalovirus status was reported to be diagnosed by the classifier with high specificity and sensitivity in both the original and validation cohorts.

For this clone: Its specific antigen is unknown. Base quality data are lacking; no much larger clone is found one base away.

The CDR3 spans 15 residues, from the cysteine through the phenylalanine. This entry keeps only the CDR3 DNA: 45 bases, framed from base 1. Between the V and J ends, shortened by 2 bases and 0 bases respectively, the junction contains 10 bases. The germline V gene gives CDR1 as SGHRS and CDR2 as YFSETQ. The library was prepared using the immunoSEQ multiplex PCR assay. As for the original processing: To diagnose cytomegalovirus status from the catalog of TCR beta chain sequences, a statistical classification framework was built. As stored in TCRdb, this immuneACCESS dataset retains in-frame rearrangements with V and J assigned. A fraction of the clones does not appear; measured against another copy, unresolved V genes explain less than half of the discrepancy, and the remainder lacks a known reason. V and J calls and clone size come straight from that table; D and trimming were deduced from the DNA. The sample data list about 180,000 clones, and around 85% of these were observed just once. The ten largest make up 16% of the sample.

The receptor was derived from a man aged 18 to 30 in good health and CMV-seropositive. The sample was PBMCs. The sequence links TRBV5-1 to TRBJ2-3, with no reliable assignment of the D segment. The bases read TGCGCCAGCAGCTTAGAGGCGAGAAGCACAGATACGCAGTATTTT. This gives the protein CASSLEARSTDTQYF.